The following is a T cell receptor beta chain sequence with its context. Reverse transcription of roughly 0.5 to 1 ug RNA was performed with random hexamers. TCRdb passed the immunoSEQ multiplex PCR reads through MiXCR, listing each CDR3 protein once. The top ten clones hold around 0.093% of a sample with about 240,000 distinct CDR3 sequences, about 95% of them seen once. TCR beta sequencing covered blood CD8+ and CD4+ T cells. CD8+ and CD4+ T cells were negatively isolated; TEMRA cells were FACS-enriched. V dropped 5 bases and J dropped 5 bases, with 10 bases sitting between them. The CDR3 has 11 amino acids. Per germline, CDR1 DFQATT and CDR2 SNEGSKA (reference sequence). This sample is part of a study of CD8 T cells in Susac syndrome. Study information: Sequencing included Susac syndrome patients, six of them with active disease and roughly eight in remission.

This TCR was sampled from a human donor with Susac syndrome. The sample was CD4+ T cells from PBMCs. The chain uses TRBV20-1 and TRBJ2-7, with TRBD2 as a possible D gene (6 bases). The CDR3 sequence is CSASWGDEQYF. The CDR3 nucleotides are TGCAGTGCTTCGTGGGGGGACGAGCAGTACTTC.